The 24 T cell receptor beta chains in this list originate from one sample, sequenced in a study of Ad26.COV2.S vaccination and SARS-CoV-2 variants. Method: immunoSEQ multiplex PCR; TCRdb's copy keeps in-frame clones and lacks some. Of about 94,000 clones in the sample, roughly 84% were seen once. Sequencing was performed on peripheral blood, taken after recovery from COVID-19. The receptor set was obtained from a human donor who had recovered from COVID-19.

The chain combines TRBV3-1 (or the pseudogene TRBV3-2) with TRBJ2-5, with D possibly matching TRBD2 (5 bases). The CDR3 spans 11 residues. Germline V gene sequence: CDR1 LGHDT, CDR2 YNNKEL (reference sequence). Deletions cut 10 bases from V and 5 bases from J, with 11 bases between. CDR3 sequence (DNA): TGTGCCACCATCCGAGGGGAGACCCAGTACTTC. Its protein product is CATIRGETQYF.

This clone was seen only once. The rearrangement joins TRBV11-3 to TRBJ2-1, with unresolved D. The germline CDR1 and CDR2 sequences are SGHNT and YENEEA. The CDR3 has 14 amino acids. V was pared by 10 bases and J by 8 bases, with 21 bases between. The CDR3 DNA follows: TGTGCCACTACCCGCCGACCCCTGGTGGATGAGCAGTTCTTC. Residues: CATTRRPLVDEQFF. Complete variable domain (other parts from reference TRBV11-3 and TRBJ2-1): EAGVVQSPRYKIIEKKQPVAFWCNPISGHNTLYWYLQNLGQGPELLIRYENEEAVDDSQLPKDRFSAERLKGVDSTLKIQPAELGDSAVYLCATTRRPLVDEQFFGPGTRLTVL.

J is TRBJ2-1 and V is TRBV7-9, with D uncertain. This CDR3 comprises 14 residues. Trimming shortened V by 1 base and J by 10 bases, and 14 bases separated the two germline ends. The germline gives CDR1 SEHNR, CDR2 FQNEAQ (reference sequence). The CDR3 reads CASSLEVGLEEQFF. In DNA form, the CDR3 reads TGTGCCAGCAGCTTAGAAGTAGGGCTCGAGGAGCAGTTCTTC.

The chain combines TRBV4-2 with TRBJ2-1; D perhaps matches TRBD1 (6 bases). Trimming removed 5 bases from V and 8 bases from J, with 16 bases in between. CDR1 and CDR2 from the germline V gene are LGHNA and YNFKEQ. There are 14 residues in the CDR3. This CDR3 reads CASSSQLRGDEQFF. The CDR3 DNA reads TGTGCCAGCAGCTCCCAACTCAGGGGTGATGAGCAGTTCTTC.

This clone has just a few counts. This chain joins TRBV10-1 and TRBJ2-7, with 11 bases fitting TRBD1. Trimming cost V 4 bases and J 6 bases; bases outside gene matches: 5. Germline loops: CDR1 WNHNN, CDR2 SYGVQD (reference sequence). The CDR3 spans 14 residues. The CDR3 protein is CASSGGQGGIEQYF. CDR3 sequence (DNA): TGCGCCAGCAGTGGGGGACAGGGGGGCATCGAGCAGTACTTC.

In this sample, this clone turned up once. The chain links TRBV20-1 to TRBJ1-4; 7 nucleotides line up with TRBD1. The CDR3 sequence is 13 residues long. Unmatched junction bases numbered 4, after V lost 6 bases and J lost 3 bases. The V gene's germline CDR1 is DFQATT and CDR2 SNEGSKA (reference sequence). The CDR3 is CSASDRANEKLFF. The CDR3 nucleotides are TGCAGTGCCAGTGACAGGGCTAATGAAAAACTGTTTTTT.

On this clone itself: In the same sample, other DNA sequences code for this CDR3. The chain uses TRBV5-8 and TRBJ2-5; 9 positions agree with TRBD1. This CDR3 comprises 16 residues. V shed 4 bases and J 5 bases; nucleotides not matched to a gene: 12. Per germline, CDR1 SGHTS and CDR2 YDEGEE. CDR3 region: CASSPWMGQGRETQYF. The CDR3 DNA is TGTGCCAGCAGCCCGTGGATGGGACAGGGTAGGGAGACCCAGTACTTC.

The chain links TRBV6-6 to TRBJ1-4; a possible D gene is TRBD1 (6 bases). This CDR3 is 15 amino acids long. CDR1 MNHNY and CDR2 SVGAGI come from the germline V gene (reference sequence). V dropped 0 bases and J dropped 7 bases, with 12 bases sitting between them. CDR3 sequence: CASSYSPRGSEKLFF. The CDR3 coding sequence is TGTGCCAGCAGTTACTCCCCCAGGGGAAGTGAAAAACTGTTTTTT.

This chain links TRBV7-9 with TRBJ2-1, with TRBD2 matching over 11 bases. From germline, CDR1 is SEHNR and CDR2 FQNEAQ (reference sequence). The V segment lost 2 bases and the J segment 7 bases; nucleotides outside the gene matches: 13. This CDR3 region has 18 residues. Here the CDR3 reads CASSLRDGSGRAVNEQFF. In nucleotides, the CDR3 is TGTGCCAGCAGCTTAAGGGATGGTAGCGGGAGGGCTGTGAATGAGCAGTTCTTC.

In this sample, this clone turned up a few times. The chain joins TRBV7-3 to TRBJ2-1; D call uncertain. With 2 bases removed from V and 6 bases from J, the gap between germline ends came to 8 bases. The germline V gene encodes CDR1 SGHTA and CDR2 FQGTGA. The CDR3 has 13 amino acids. The CDR3 nucleotides are TGTGCCAGCAGCTTATATCAGGTCAATGAGCAGTTCTTC. Protein: CASSLYQVNEQFF.

This chain joins TRBV20-1 and TRBJ1-4, with D perhaps matching TRBD1 (6 bases). Trimming took off 7 bases at V and 8 bases at J, with 11 bases between the two ends. The CDR3 has 11 residues. The germline V gene has CDR1 DFQATT and CDR2 SNEGSKA (reference sequence). The CDR3 here is CSVGRGEKLFF. CDR3 bases: TGCAGTGTGGGGAGGGGGGAAAAACTGTTTTTT.

This chain uses TRBV28 with TRBJ1-1, with D possibly TRBD1 on 5 matching bases. The CDR3 consists of 13 residues. CDR1 and CDR2 from the germline V gene are MDHEN and SYDVKM. The V end lost 1 base, the J end lost 3 bases, and 6 bases lay between the germline ends. CDR3 sequence: CASSLLGHTEAFF. CDR3 in DNA: TGTGCCAGCAGTTTATTGGGGCACACTGAAGCTTTCTTT. The full variable domain, completed using reference TRBV28 and TRBJ1-1, is DVKVTQSSRYLVKRTGEKVFLECVQDMDHENMFWYRQDPGLGLRLIYFSYDVKMKEKGDIPEGYSVSREKKERFSLILESASTNQTSMYLCASSLLGHTEAFFGQGTRLTVV.

The chain employs TRBV28 and TRBJ1-5, with TRBD1 identical over 7 bases. This CDR3 has 18 amino acids. Trimming at V came to 5 bases and at J to 0 bases, leaving 13 bases not matched to a gene. CDR1 is MDHEN, CDR2 SYDVKM, per germline. The CDR3 sequence: CASSRPGTVDISNQPQHF. CDR3 bases: TGTGCCAGCAGTCGTCCCGGGACAGTTGACATTAGCAATCAGCCCCAGCATTTT.

This CDR3 is CASSSRVRGGRETQYF. The CDR3 DNA is TGTGCCAGCAGCTCTAGGGTCCGTGGGGGGAGAGAGACCCAGTACTTC. The chain carries TRBV7-2 and TRBJ2-5; D is perhaps TRBD2 (6 bases). The CDR3 sequence is 16 residues long. Germline V gives CDR1 SGHTA, CDR2 FQGNSA. Between the trimmed V and J ends, which lost 4 bases and 4 bases, there was a span of 19 bases.

Written as DNA, the CDR3 is TGTGCCACCAGCAGAGGAGGGACAGGGTCTGAAAAACTGTTTTTT. It yields the protein CATSRGGTGSEKLFF. V usage is TRBV15 and J usage is TRBJ1-4; TRBD1 matches at 9 bases. The CDR3 consists of 15 residues. Germline V gives CDR1 LNHNV, CDR2 YYDKDF (reference sequence). Unmatched junction bases numbered 4, after V lost 1 base and J lost 7 bases.

This chain links TRBV4-2 with TRBJ1-1, with D hard to call. The CDR3 is 13 amino acids. Trimming removed 4 bases at V and 3 bases at J, with 9 bases between. The germline gives CDR1 LGHNA, CDR2 YNFKEQ. The CDR3 reads CASSLGLYTEAFF. In nucleotides, the CDR3 is TGTGCCAGCAGCCTCGGACTTTACACTGAAGCTTTCTTT.

The J gene is TRBJ2-7, the V gene TRBV2, with TRBD1 matching 11 bases. With V trimmed by 7 bases and J by 6 bases, 2 bases remained unmatched. The length of the CDR3 is 12 residues. Germline V gene lookup returns CDR1 SNHLY and CDR2 FYNNEI. CDR3 sequence (DNA): TGTGCCAGCACCGGGACAGGGGGCGAGCAGTACTTC. Amino acids: CASTGTGGEQYF.

The chain is built from TRBV4-3 and TRBJ2-7; a possible D gene is TRBD2 (6 bases). The germline gives CDR1 LGHNA, CDR2 YSLEER. V lost 0 bases and J 9 bases, leaving 24 bases between the germline ends. There are 17 residues in the CDR3. CDR3 amino acids: CASSQDSSSGGLLGQYF. The CDR3, as DNA: TGCGCCAGCAGCCAAGACTCAAGCAGCGGAGGGTTGCTTGGGCAGTACTTC.

This chain uses TRBV20-1 with TRBJ1-1; D not certain. Per the germline V gene, CDR1 is DFQATT and CDR2 is SNEGSKA (reference sequence). The CDR3 is made up of 11 amino acids. The V end was cut by 4 bases, the J end by 1 base, with 4 bases between. CDR3 DNA sequence: TGCAGTGCTAATGGGAACACTGAAGCTTTCTTT. Residues: CSANGNTEAFF.

The V call is TRBV5-4, the J call TRBJ1-1, with TRBD1 as a possible D gene (5 bases). Germline V gives CDR1 SGHNT, CDR2 YYREEE (reference sequence). Trimming removed 2 bases at V and 5 bases at J, with 7 bases between. This CDR3 spans 12 amino acids. The CDR3 sequence is CASSFRGTEAFF. Here the CDR3 DNA reads TGTGCCAGCAGCTTTCGGGGGACTGAAGCTTTCTTT.

CDR3 bases: TGCGCCAGCAGCTACTGGACAGGGAAGGATGAGCAGTTCTTC. It specifies CASSYWTGKDEQFF. This chain uses TRBV4-3 with TRBJ2-1; 8 bases match TRBD1. The germline gives CDR1 LGHNA, CDR2 YSLEER. The CDR3 spans 14 residues. The V and J ends lost 5 bases and 8 bases, in that order; junction bases with no gene match: 8.

This sequence joins TRBV4-1 and TRBJ1-4; D is uncertain. CDR3 length: 16 amino acids. V lost 3 bases and J lost 8, with 19 bases in between. Per germline, CDR1 MGHRA and CDR2 YSYEKL. CDR3 amino acids: CASSQIGRHRHEKLFF. CDR3 bases: TGCGCCAGCAGCCAGATAGGTAGACATCGGCACGAAAAACTGTTTTTT.

The chain uses TRBV28 and TRBJ1-1, with D possibly being TRBD1 (6 bases). Trimming shortened V by 2 bases and J by 3 bases, and 13 bases separated the two germline ends. The CDR3 extends over 15 amino acids. CDR1 is MDHEN and CDR2 is SYDVKM in the germline V gene. Here the CDR3 reads CASSLGSDSHTEAFF. The CDR3 DNA reads as TGTGCCAGCAGTTTAGGGTCGGACAGTCACACTGAAGCTTTCTTT. Full variable domain (missing parts from reference TRBV28 and TRBJ1-1): DVKVTQSSRYLVKRTGEKVFLECVQDMDHENMFWYRQDPGLGLRLIYFSYDVKMKEKGDIPEGYSVSREKKERFSLILESASTNQTSMYLCASSLGSDSHTEAFFGQGTRLTVV.

This rearrangement joins TRBV6-2 or TRBV6-3 to TRBJ1-2; D gene unclear. CDR3 size: 15 residues. The germline V gene has CDR1 MNHEY and CDR2 SVGEGT. Trimming removed 2 bases from V and 3 bases from J, with 13 bases in between. Written as DNA, the CDR3 is TGTGCCAGCAGTTACCCCGAGGATCACGACTATGGCTACACCTTC. Translating gives CASSYPEDHDYGYTF.